These T cell receptor beta chains were read from a single sample in a study of control samples from healthy donors and cancer patients. Produced via immunoSEQ multiplex PCR; TCRdb's table is partial and in-frame only. The data contain around 130,000 clones, roughly 89% of them singletons. Sequencing was done on a sample of blood. The receptors shown here come from a man aged 25 to 40 in good health. Each CDR3 is given with its conserved first and last residue. The order of the fields is J gene, V gene, D gene, clone size, CDR3 DNA, CDR3 protein. D genes are given only for firm matches. Clone sizes are given selectively: once, few, many, or a class where the clone is expanded.

>TRBJ1-1|TRBV2|-|-
TGTGCCAGCAGTGTACCCCCGAGGGCTGAAGCTTTCTTT
CASSVPPRAEAFF
>TRBJ1-1|TRBV6-6|-|-
TGTGCCAGCAGTTACACTGGGGGCACTGAAGCTTTCTTT
CASSYTGGTEAFF
>TRBJ1-2|TRBV27|-|-
TGTGCCAGCAGGGCGACAGGTTATGGCTACACCTTC
CASRATGYGYTF
>TRBJ2-2|TRBV7-8|-|-
TGTGCCAGCAGCCCCGTGCCCGGTTACACCGGGGAGCTGTTTTTT
CASSPVPGYTGELFF
>TRBJ1-2|TRBV27|-|-
TGTGCCAGCAGTTTATCGTCACAGCTAAACTATGGCTACACCTTC
CASSLSSQLNYGYTF
>TRBJ1-1|TRBV11-3|-|-
TGTGCCAGCAGCTTAGACCCCTCGGGGACTGAAGCTTTCTTT
CASSLDPSGTEAFF
>TRBJ1-1|TRBV10-3|TRBD1|-
TGTGCCATCTCTAAAGGGACAGGGGGCTTAACTGAAGCTTTCTTT
CAISKGTGGLTEAFF
>TRBJ1-2|TRBV6-6|-|-
TGTGCCAGCAGCCGTACAGGGAACTATGGCTACACCTTC
CASSRTGNYGYTF
>TRBJ1-5|TRBV7-9|TRBD1|-
TGTGCCAGCAGCTCGGGGACAGGGAAAATCAGCAATCAGCCCCAGCATTTT
CASSSGTGKISNQPQHF
>TRBJ2-3|TRBV9|TRBD2|few
TGTGCCAGCAGCCCAAGACTAGCGGGGGGCCATCCTAGCACAGATACGCAGTATTTT
CASSPRLAGGHPSTDTQYF
>TRBJ2-5|TRBV7-6|-|-
TGTGCCAGCAGCGATAGGGATATAGAGACCCAGTACTTC
CASSDRDIETQYF
>TRBJ1-2|TRBV25-1|-|-
TGTGCCAGCAGTGCGTCCCTGGGTGGCTACACCTTC
CASSASLGGYTF